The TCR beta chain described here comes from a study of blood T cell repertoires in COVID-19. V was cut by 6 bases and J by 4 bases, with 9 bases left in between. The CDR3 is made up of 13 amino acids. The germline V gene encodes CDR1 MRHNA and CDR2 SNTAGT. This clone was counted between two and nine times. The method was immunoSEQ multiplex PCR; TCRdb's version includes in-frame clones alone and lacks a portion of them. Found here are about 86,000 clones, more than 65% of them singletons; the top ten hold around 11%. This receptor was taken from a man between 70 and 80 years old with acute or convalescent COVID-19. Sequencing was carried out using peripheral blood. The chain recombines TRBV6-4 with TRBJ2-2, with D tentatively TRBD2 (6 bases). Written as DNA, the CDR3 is TGTGCCAGCAGCCCGGGGGTCACCGGGGAGCTGTTTTTT. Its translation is CASSPGVTGELFF.